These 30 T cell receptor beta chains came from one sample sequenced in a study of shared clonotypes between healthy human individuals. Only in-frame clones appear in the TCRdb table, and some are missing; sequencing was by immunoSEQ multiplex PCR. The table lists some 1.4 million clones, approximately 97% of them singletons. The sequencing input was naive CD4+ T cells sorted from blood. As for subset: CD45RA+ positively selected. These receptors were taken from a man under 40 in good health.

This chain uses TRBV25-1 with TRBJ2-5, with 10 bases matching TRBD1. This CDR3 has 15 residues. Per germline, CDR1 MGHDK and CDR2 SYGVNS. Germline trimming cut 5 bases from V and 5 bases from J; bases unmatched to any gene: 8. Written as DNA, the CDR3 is TGTGCCAGCAGTAACGACAGGGGGCCTGGGGAGACCCAGTACTTC. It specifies CASSNDRGPGETQYF.

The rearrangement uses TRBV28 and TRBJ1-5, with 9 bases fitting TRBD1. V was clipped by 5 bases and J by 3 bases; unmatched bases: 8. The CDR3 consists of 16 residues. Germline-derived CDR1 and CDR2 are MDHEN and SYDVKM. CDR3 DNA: TGTGCCAGCAGTCCGAGGACAGGGGTGTCCAATCAGCCCCAGCATTTT. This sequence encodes CASSPRTGVSNQPQHF. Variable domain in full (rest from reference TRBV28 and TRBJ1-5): DVKVTQSSRYLVKRTGEKVFLECVQDMDHENMFWYRQDPGLGLRLIYFSYDVKMKEKGDIPEGYSVSREKKERFSLILESASTNQTSMYLCASSPRTGVSNQPQHFGDGTRLSIL.

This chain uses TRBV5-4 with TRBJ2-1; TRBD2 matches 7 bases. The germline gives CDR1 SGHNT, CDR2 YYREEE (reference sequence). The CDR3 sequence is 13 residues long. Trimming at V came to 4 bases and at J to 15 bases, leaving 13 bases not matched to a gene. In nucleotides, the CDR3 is TGTGCCAGCAGCCGTCTCACCGGGACTACCCTGTTCTTC. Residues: CASSRLTGTTLFF.

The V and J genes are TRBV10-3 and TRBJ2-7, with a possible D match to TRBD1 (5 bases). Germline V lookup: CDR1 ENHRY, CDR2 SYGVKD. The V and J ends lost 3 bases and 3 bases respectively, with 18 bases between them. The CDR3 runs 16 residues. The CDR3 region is CAISDPTAPLHYEQYF. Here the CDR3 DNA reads TGTGCCATCAGTGACCCGACAGCGCCCCTCCACTACGAGCAGTACTTC.

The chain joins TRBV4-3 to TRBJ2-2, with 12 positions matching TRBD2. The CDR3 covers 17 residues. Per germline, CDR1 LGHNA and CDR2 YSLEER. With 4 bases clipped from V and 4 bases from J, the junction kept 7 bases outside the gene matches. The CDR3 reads CASSRLLAGGGTGELFF. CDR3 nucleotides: TGCGCCAGCAGCCGACTACTAGCGGGAGGTGGCACCGGGGAGCTGTTTTTT.

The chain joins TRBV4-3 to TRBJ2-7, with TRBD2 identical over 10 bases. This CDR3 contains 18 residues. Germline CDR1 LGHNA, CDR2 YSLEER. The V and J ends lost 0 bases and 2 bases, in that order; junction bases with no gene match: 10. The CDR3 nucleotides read TGCGCCAGCAGCCAAGAAGGTCCGTTAGCGGGGGGCGCCTACGAGCAGTACTTC. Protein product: CASSQEGPLAGGAYEQYF.

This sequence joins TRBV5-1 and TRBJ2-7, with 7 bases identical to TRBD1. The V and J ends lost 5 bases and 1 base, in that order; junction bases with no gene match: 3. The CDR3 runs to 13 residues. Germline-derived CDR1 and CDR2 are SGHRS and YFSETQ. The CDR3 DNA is TGCGCCAGCAGACTGGACAGGTCCTACGAGCAGTACTTC. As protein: CASRLDRSYEQYF.

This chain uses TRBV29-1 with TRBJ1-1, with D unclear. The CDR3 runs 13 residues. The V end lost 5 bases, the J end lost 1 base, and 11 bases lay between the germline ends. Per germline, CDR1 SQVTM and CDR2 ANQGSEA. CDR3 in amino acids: CSVYPGPNTEAFF. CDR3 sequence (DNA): TGCAGCGTTTATCCTGGGCCGAACACTGAAGCTTTCTTT. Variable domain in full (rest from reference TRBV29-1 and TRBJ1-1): SAVISQKPSRDICQRGTSLTIQCQVDSQVTMMFWYRQQPGQSLTLIATANQGSEATYESGFVIDKFPISRPNLTFSTLTVSNMSPEDSSIYLCSVYPGPNTEAFFGQGTRLTVV.

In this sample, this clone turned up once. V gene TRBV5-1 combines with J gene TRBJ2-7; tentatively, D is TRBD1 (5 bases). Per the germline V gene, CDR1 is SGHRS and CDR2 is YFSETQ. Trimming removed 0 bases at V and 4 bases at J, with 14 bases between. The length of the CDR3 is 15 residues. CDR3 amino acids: CASSLVGQGNYEQYF. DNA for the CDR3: TGCGCCAGCAGCTTGGTTGGTCAGGGAAATTACGAGCAGTACTTC.

The CDR3, as DNA: TGCGCCAGCAGCCAACGACAGGGGGCGGGCGAGCAGTACTTC. It translates to CASSQRQGAGEQYF. The V and J genes are TRBV4-1 and TRBJ2-7; the match to TRBD1 covers 10 bases. The V and J ends lost 2 bases and 6 bases, in that order; junction bases with no gene match: 4. Germline V gene data show CDR1 as MGHRA and CDR2 as YSYEKL. CDR3 length: 14 amino acids.

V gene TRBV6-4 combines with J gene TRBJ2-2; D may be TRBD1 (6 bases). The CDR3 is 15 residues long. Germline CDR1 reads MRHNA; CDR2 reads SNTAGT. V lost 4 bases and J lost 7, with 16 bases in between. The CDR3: CASSAGQGIVGELFF. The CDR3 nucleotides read TGTGCCAGCAGTGCCGGTCAGGGGATAGTCGGGGAGCTGTTTTTT.

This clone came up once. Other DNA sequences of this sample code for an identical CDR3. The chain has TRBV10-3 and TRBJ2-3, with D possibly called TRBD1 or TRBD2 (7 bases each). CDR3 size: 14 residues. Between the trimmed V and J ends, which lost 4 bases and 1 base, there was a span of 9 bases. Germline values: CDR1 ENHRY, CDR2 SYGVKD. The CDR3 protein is CAISAGGGTDTQYF. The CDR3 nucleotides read TGTGCCATCAGTGCAGGGGGGGGCACAGATACGCAGTATTTT.

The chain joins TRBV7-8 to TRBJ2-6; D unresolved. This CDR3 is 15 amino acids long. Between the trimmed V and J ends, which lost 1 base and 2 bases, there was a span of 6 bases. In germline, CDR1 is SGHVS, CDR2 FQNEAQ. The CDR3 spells CASSLGGAGANVLTF. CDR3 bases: TGTGCCAGCAGCTTAGGCGGAGCTGGGGCCAACGTCCTGACTTTC.

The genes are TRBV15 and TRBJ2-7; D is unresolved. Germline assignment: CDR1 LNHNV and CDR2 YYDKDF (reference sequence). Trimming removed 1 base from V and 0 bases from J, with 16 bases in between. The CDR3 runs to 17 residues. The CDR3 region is CATSRGYPGGSSYEQYF. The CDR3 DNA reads TGTGCCACCAGCAGAGGGTACCCGGGCGGAAGCTCCTACGAGCAGTACTTC.

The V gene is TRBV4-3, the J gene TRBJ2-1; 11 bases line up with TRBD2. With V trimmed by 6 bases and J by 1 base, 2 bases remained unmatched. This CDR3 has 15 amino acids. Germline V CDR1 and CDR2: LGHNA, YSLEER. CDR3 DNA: TGCGCCAGCAGGCCTAGCGGGAGGTCCTACAATGAGCAGTTCTTC. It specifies CASRPSGRSYNEQFF.

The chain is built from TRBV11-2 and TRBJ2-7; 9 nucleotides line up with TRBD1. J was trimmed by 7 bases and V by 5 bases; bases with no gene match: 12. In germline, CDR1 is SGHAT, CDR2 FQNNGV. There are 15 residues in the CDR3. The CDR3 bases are TGTGCCAGCAGCCCCATCACAGGGGGCGCGGGTGAGCAGTACTTC. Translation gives CASSPITGGAGEQYF.

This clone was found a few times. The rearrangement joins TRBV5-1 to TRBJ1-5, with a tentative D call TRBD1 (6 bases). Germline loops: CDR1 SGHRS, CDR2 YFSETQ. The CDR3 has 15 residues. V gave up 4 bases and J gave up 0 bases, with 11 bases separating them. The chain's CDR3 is CASSTGGNSNQPQHF. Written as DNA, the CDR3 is TGCGCCAGCAGCACCGGGGGCAATAGCAATCAGCCCCAGCATTTT.

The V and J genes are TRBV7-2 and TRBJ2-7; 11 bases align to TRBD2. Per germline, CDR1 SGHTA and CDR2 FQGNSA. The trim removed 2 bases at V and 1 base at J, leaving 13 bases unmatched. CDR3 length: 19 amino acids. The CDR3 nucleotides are TGTGCCAGCAGCTTAAGCATGAGTAGCGGGAGGGCCCAGTCCTACGAGCAGTACTTC. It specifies CASSLSMSSGRAQSYEQYF.

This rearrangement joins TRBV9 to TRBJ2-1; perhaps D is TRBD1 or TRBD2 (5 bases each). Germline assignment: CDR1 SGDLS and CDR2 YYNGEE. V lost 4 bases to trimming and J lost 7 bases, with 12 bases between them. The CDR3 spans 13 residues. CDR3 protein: CASSPPGLNEQFF. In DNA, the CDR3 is TGTGCCAGCAGCCCTCCGGGGCTAAATGAGCAGTTCTTC.

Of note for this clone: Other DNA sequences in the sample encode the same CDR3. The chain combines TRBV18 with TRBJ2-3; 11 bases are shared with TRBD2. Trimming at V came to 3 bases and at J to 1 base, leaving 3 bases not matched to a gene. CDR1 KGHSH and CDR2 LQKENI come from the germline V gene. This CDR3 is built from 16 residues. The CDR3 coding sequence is TGTGCCAGCTCACCTCTAGCGGGAGGCGGCACAGATACGCAGTATTTT. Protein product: CASSPLAGGGTDTQYF.

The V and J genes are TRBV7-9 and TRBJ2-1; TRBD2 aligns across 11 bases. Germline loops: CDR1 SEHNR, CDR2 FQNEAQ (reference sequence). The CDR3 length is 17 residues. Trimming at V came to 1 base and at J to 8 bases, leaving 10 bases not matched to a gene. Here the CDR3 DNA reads TGTGCCAGCAGCTTAGGATCTCTAGCGGGAGGAGGCCATGAGCAGTTCTTC. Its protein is CASSLGSLAGGGHEQFF.

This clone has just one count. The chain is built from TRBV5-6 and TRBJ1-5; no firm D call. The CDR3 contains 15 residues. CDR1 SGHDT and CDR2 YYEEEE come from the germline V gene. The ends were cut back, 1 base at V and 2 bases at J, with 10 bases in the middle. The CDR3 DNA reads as TGTGCCAGCAGCTTGTCTCCTAATGGCAATCAGCCCCAGCATTTT. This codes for CASSLSPNGNQPQHF.

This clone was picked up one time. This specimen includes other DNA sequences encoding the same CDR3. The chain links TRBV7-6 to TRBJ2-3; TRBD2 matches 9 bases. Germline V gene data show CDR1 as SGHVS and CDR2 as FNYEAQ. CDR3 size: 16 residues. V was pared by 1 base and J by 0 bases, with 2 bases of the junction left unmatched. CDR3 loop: CASSLGLAGSTDTQYF. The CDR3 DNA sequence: TGTGCCAGCAGCTTAGGTCTAGCGGGGAGCACAGATACGCAGTATTTT.

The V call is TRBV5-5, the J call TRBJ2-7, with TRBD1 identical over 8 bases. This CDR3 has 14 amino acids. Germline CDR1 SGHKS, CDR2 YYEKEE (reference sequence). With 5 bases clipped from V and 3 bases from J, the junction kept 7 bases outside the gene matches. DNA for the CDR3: TGTGCCAGCAGTTCTGCCACAGGGGGCTACGAGCAGTACTTC. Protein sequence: CASSSATGGYEQYF.

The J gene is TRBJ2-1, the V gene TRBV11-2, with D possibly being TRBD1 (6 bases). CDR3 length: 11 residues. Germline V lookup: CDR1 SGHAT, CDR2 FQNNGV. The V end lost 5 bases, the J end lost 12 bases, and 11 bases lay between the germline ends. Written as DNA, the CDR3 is TGTGCCAGCAGCCCGGGACAATTGCAGTTCTTC. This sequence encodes CASSPGQLQFF. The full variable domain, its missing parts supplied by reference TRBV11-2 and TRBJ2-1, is EAGVAQSPRYKIIEKRQSVAFWCNPISGHATLYWYQQILGQGPKLLIQFQNNGVVDDSQLPKDRFSAERLKGVDSTLKIQPAKLEDSAVYLCASSPGQLQFFGPGTRLTVL.

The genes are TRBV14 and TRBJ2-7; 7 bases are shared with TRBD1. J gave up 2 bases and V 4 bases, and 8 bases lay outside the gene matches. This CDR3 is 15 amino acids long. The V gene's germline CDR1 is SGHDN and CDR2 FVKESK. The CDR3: CASSPPTGLAYEQYF. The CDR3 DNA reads TGTGCCAGCAGCCCCCCGACAGGGCTAGCCTACGAGCAGTACTTC.

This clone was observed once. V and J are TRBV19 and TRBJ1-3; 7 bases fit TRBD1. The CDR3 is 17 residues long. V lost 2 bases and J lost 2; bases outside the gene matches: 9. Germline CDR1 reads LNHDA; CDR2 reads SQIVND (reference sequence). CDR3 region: CASSIRSTGNPGNTIYF. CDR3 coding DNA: TGTGCCAGTAGTATACGGTCGACAGGGAATCCTGGAAACACCATATATTTT.

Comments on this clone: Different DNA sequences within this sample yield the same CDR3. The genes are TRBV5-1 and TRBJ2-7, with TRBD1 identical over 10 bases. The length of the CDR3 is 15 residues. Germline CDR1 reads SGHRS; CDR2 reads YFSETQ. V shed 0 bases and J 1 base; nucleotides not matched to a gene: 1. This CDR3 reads CASSLGQGASYEQYF. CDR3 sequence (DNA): TGCGCCAGCAGCTTGGGACAGGGGGCGTCCTACGAGCAGTACTTC.

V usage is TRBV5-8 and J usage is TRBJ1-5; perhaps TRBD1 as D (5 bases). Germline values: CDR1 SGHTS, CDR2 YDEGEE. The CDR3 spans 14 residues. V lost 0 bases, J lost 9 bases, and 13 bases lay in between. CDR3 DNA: TGTGCCAGCAGCTTGGGTCTGTCCGGGGGGCCCCAGCATTTT. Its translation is CASSLGLSGGPQHF.

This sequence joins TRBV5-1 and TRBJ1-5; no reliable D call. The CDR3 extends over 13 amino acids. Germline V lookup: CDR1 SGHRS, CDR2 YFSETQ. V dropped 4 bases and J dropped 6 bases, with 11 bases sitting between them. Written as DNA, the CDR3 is TGCGCCAGCAGCCGTGACGGGATTCAGCCCCAGCATTTT. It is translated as CASSRDGIQPQHF.